This T cell receptor beta chain was captured in a study of CD8+ T cells in alopecia areata. With regard to this clone: Its antigen is undetermined.

The CDR3 has 13 amino acids. Between the trimmed V and J ends, which lost 6 bases and 6 bases, there was a span of 15 bases. The germline CDR1 and CDR2 sequences are LNHDA and SQIVND (reference sequence). Study observations and caveats: More clonal than normal scalp was lesional scalp, particularly alopecia totalis/universalis.

Treatment here: oral pan-JAK inhibitor, 5-10 mg twice daily. Extraction of RNA preceded its reverse transcription into cDNA, which served as the sequencing template. Generated by immunoSEQ multiplex PCR, the TCRdb table keeps only in-frame clones and is missing some. The repertoire holds about 210,000 clones, with less than 45% as singletons. The chain has TRBV19 and TRBJ2-7; D not resolved. This sequence was found in a human donor with alopecia areata. The sequencing used CD4+ T cells sorted from blood, collected between weeks 36 and 40, from a patient treated with tofacitinib. Here the CDR3 DNA reads TGTGCCAGTAGCCGCGACGCGACCCGCGAGCAGTACTTC. Encoded protein: CASSRDATREQYF.